This TCR beta chain originates from a study of Tregs in tolerant kidney transplant recipients. Notes on the study in general: Activated donor B cell expansion appeared to reveal the most relevant donor-specific TCRbeta repertoire.

The nonmyeloablative bone marrow transplants came from related graft donors, with transient mixed chimerism. Comment on this clone: Antigen specificity is unknown.

Profiling relied on immunoSEQ multiplex PCR, and the TCRdb table lists in-frame clones only, not all of them. Of some 47,000 clones in the sample, about 92% were seen once. Material: CD8+ T cells from blood (PBMCs), obtained 12 months after the transplant. This receptor was taken from a human patient who received a combined kidney and bone marrow transplant. The graft donor may have given rise to some T cells.

For the CDR3, the DNA is TGCGCCAGCAGCCCAACTAGTGCGGGGATTTACGAGCAGTACTTC. Amino acids: CASSPTSAGIYEQYF. This chain links TRBV4-3 with TRBJ2-7; TRBD2 is a possible D gene (6 bases). The CDR3 is made up of 15 amino acids. Germline loops: CDR1 LGHNA, CDR2 YSLEER. Between the trimmed V and J ends, which lost 4 bases and 4 bases, there was a span of 17 bases.